Below are 31 T cell receptor beta chains sequenced from a single sample in a study of blood T cell repertoires in COVID-19. Sequencing used immunoSEQ multiplex PCR; TCRdb keeps in-frame clones, though not all of them. Of approximately 300,000 clones in the sample, 85% to 90% are singletons; the top ten hold roughly 5.9%. Sequences were obtained from peripheral blood. The origin of the receptors is a woman between 45 and 60 years old with COVID-19, enrolled during active disease.

The chain employs TRBV27 and TRBJ2-3, with TRBD1 as a possible D gene (6 bases). Trimming left V 4 bases short and J 7 bases short, with 15 bases between. The CDR3 runs to 14 residues. The germline CDR1 and CDR2 sequences are MNHEY and SMNVEV (reference sequence). The CDR3 is CASSSTGWGNTQYF. In DNA form, the CDR3 reads TGTGCCAGCAGTTCTACAGGGTGGGGTAATACGCAGTATTTT.

The chain combines TRBV29-1 with TRBJ2-2, with D maybe TRBD2 (6 bases). The germline gives CDR1 SQVTM, CDR2 ANQGSEA. CDR3 length equals 14 residues. Trimming took 4 bases from V and 4 from J, leaving 13 bases between them. The CDR3 loop is CSVGWSGGTGELFF. CDR3 nucleotide sequence: TGCAGCGTTGGTTGGTCCGGGGGCACCGGGGAGCTGTTTTTT.

This clone appeared once. V is TRBV5-4 and J is TRBJ2-2; D call uncertain. CDR1 and CDR2 (germline): SGHNT, YYREEE (reference sequence). V was trimmed by 1 base and J by 9 bases, leaving 4 bases between them. The CDR3 runs 11 residues. The CDR3 nucleotides are TGTGCCAGCAGCTTGAATAGGGAGCTGTTTTTT. It codes for CASSLNRELFF.

The chain is built from TRBV7-3 and TRBJ2-1; the match to TRBD2 covers 10 bases. This CDR3 has 18 amino acids. After removal of 0 bases from V and 2 bases from J, the junction contained 7 bases not matched to a gene. CDR1 and CDR2 from the germline V gene are SGHTA and FQGTGA. The CDR3 DNA reads TGTGCCAGCAGCTTAACCTCTCTTAGCGGGAGGCCCTACAATGAGCAGTTCTTC. It yields the protein CASSLTSLSGRPYNEQFF.

The chain carries TRBV24-1 and TRBJ2-1, with 8 bases lining up with TRBD2. CDR3 length equals 14 residues. J lost 7 bases, V lost 5 bases, and 6 bases had no gene match. CDR1 and CDR2 from the germline V gene are KGHDR and SFDVKD. As DNA, the CDR3 is TGTGCCACCAGTGCCGGGACTAGTACAAATGAGCAGTTCTTC. It is translated as CATSAGTSTNEQFF.

The chain is built from TRBV7-9 and TRBJ2-3; D possibly corresponds to TRBD1 (6 bases). The CDR3 consists of 17 residues. With 4 bases removed from V and 4 bases from J, the gap between germline ends came to 21 bases. CDR1 is SEHNR, CDR2 FQNEAQ, per germline (reference sequence). The DNA of the CDR3 is TGTGCCAGCAGCTCGCGAAAACGACAGGTAGTGGCAGATACGCAGTATTTT. Encoded protein: CASSSRKRQVVADTQYF.

The chain uses TRBV7-2 and TRBJ2-3, with 10 bases fitting TRBD2. V shed 5 bases, J shed 6 bases, and the junction held 11 bases outside the gene matches. This CDR3 has 16 residues. The germline CDR1 and CDR2 sequences are SGHTA and FQGNSA. In DNA form, the CDR3 reads TGTGCCAGCAGCCCTATAGCGGGAGGCCCTACGGATACGCAGTATTTT. Translation: CASSPIAGGPTDTQYF.

The chain combines TRBV5-1 with TRBJ2-7, with a weak D call TRBD1 (5 bases). This CDR3 comprises 14 residues. CDR1 and CDR2 (germline): SGHRS, YFSETQ. V was clipped by 5 bases and J by 1 base, with 13 bases between them. In DNA form, the CDR3 reads TGCGCCAGCAGACAGGCCCTATCTTCCTACGAGCAGTACTTC. This sequence encodes CASRQALSSYEQYF.

The chain combines TRBV19 with TRBJ1-2; possibly TRBD1 for D (6 bases). Germline loops: CDR1 LNHDA, CDR2 SQIVND (reference sequence). This CDR3 has 17 amino acids. V lost 4 bases, J lost 1 base, and 19 bases lay in between. The CDR3 nucleotides are TGTGCCAGTAGTACCACCCGGACAGAAGCCTTTAACTATGGCTACACCTTC. It translates to CASSTTRTEAFNYGYTF.

J is TRBJ1-1 and V is TRBV18, with D possibly matching TRBD1 (6 bases). The CDR3 has 15 residues. Per germline, CDR1 KGHSH and CDR2 LQKENI. Trimming removed 2 bases at V and 1 base at J, with 11 bases between. This CDR3 reads CASSPGQTPNTEAFF. CDR3 nucleotide sequence: TGTGCCAGCTCACCAGGACAGACCCCGAACACTGAAGCTTTCTTT.

The rearrangement joins TRBV5-1 to TRBJ1-1, with a tentative D call TRBD1 (6 bases). Trimming removed 1 base at V and 1 base at J, with 14 bases between. The CDR3 length is 16 residues. From germline, CDR1 is SGHRS and CDR2 YFSETQ. Here the CDR3 reads CASSLLPQGTNTEAFF. CDR3 sequence (DNA): TGCGCCAGCAGCTTGCTCCCACAGGGAACGAACACTGAAGCTTTCTTT.

The CDR3: CASTPGQLYGYTF. In DNA, the CDR3 is TGTGCCAGCACCCCGGGACAGTTATATGGCTACACCTTC. The chain has TRBV2 and TRBJ1-2, with 7 nucleotides matching TRBD1. Germline-derived CDR1 and CDR2 are SNHLY and FYNNEI. Trimming removed 7 bases from V and 5 bases from J; junction bases left unmatched: 7. CDR3 size: 13 residues. The full variable domain, its missing parts supplied by reference TRBV2 and TRBJ1-2, is EPEVTQTPSHQVTQMGQEVILRCVPISNHLYFYWYRQILGQKVEFLVSFYNNEISEKSEIFDDQFSVERPDGSNFTLKIRSTKLEDSAMYFCASTPGQLYGYTFGSGTRLTVV.

The chain has TRBV6-5 and TRBJ2-7; D possibly corresponds to TRBD1 (5 bases). From germline, CDR1 is MNHEY and CDR2 SVGAGI. The CDR3 covers 16 residues. V was pared by 0 bases and J by 1 base, with 13 bases between. CDR3 DNA sequence: TGTGCCAGCAGTTACTCGCGGCAGGGATGGTCCTACGAGCAGTACTTC. The encoded protein is CASSYSRQGWSYEQYF.

The sample holds one count of this clone. The CDR3: CASSPSGTGFSGNTIYF. The CDR3 region has the DNA TGTGCCAGCAGCCCATCCGGGACAGGGTTCTCTGGAAACACCATATATTTT. This chain connects TRBV7-9 to TRBJ1-3; 9 bases align to TRBD1. This CDR3 has 17 residues. Per the germline V gene, CDR1 is SEHNR and CDR2 is FQNEAQ (reference sequence). J was trimmed by 0 bases and V by 5 bases; bases with no gene match: 8.

The chain is built from TRBV7-3 and TRBJ1-6, with D possibly being TRBD1 (6 bases). The length of the CDR3 is 18 residues. Trimming cost V 1 base and J 1 base, with 14 bases left between them. The germline CDR1 and CDR2 sequences are SGHTA and FQGTGA. Here the CDR3 DNA reads TGTGCCAGCAGCTTAAGGGGGCCGGATGGATCCTATAATTCACCCCTCCACTTT. Its translation is CASSLRGPDGSYNSPLHF.

The J gene is TRBJ2-4, the V gene TRBV6-5; D is unresolved. The CDR3 covers 14 residues. V was shortened by 0 bases and J by 7 bases, with 10 bases between the two germline ends. Germline lookup yields CDR1 MNHEY and CDR2 SVGAGI. CDR3 nucleotide sequence: TGTGCCAGCAGTTACTCGTTCTCGCGGAACATTCAGTACTTC. Its protein is CASSYSFSRNIQYF.

This chain links TRBV5-1 with TRBJ2-5; 11 bases agree with TRBD2. The ends lost 0 bases at V and 5 bases at J; junction bases unmatched: 6. This CDR3 has 16 amino acids. Germline V gene sequence: CDR1 SGHRS, CDR2 YFSETQ. The CDR3 spells CASSLGLAGRHETQYF. CDR3 in DNA: TGCGCCAGCAGCTTGGGACTAGCGGGGCGCCATGAGACCCAGTACTTC.

V is TRBV18 and J is TRBJ1-2, with TRBD1 matching over 9 bases. V was pared by 3 bases and J by 8 bases, with 13 bases of the junction left unmatched. This CDR3 is 16 amino acids long. In germline, CDR1 is KGHSH, CDR2 LQKENI. CDR3 nucleotides: TGTGCCAGCTCACCGATAACGGGGACAGGGTATAAGGGCTACACCTTC. This translates into CASSPITGTGYKGYTF.

The chain employs TRBV19 and TRBJ2-5; a possible D gene is TRBD1 (6 bases). From germline, CDR1 is LNHDA and CDR2 SQIVND (reference sequence). Trimming pared 4 bases from V and 2 bases from J, leaving 14 bases between. This CDR3 comprises 15 residues. The CDR3 DNA is TGTGCCAGTAGTACCAACAGGGTTCCTCAAGAGACCCAGTACTTC. It yields the protein CASSTNRVPQETQYF.

This chain links TRBV29-1 with TRBJ2-7; weak D call: TRBD2 (6 bases). V lost 7 bases to trimming and J lost 0 bases, with 13 bases between them. The CDR3 is 13 amino acids. CDR1 and CDR2 (germline): SQVTM, ANQGSEA. The CDR3 protein is CSGRGGTSYEQYF. As DNA, the CDR3 is TGCAGCGGGCGTGGCGGGACCTCCTACGAGCAGTACTTC.

V and J are TRBV7-2 and TRBJ2-6; possibly TRBD1 for D (5 bases). CDR1 SGHTA and CDR2 FQGNSA come from the germline V gene. The CDR3 has 16 residues. V was pared by 4 bases and J by 2 bases, with 12 bases between. The CDR3: CASSSRTLTGANVLTF. As DNA, the CDR3 is TGTGCCAGCAGCTCGAGGACACTGACTGGGGCCAACGTCCTGACTTTC.

DNA for the CDR3: TGTGCCAGCAGCTTCCAGGGTTATAATTCACCCCTCCACTTT. It yields the protein CASSFQGYNSPLHF. The chain employs TRBV7-9 and TRBJ1-6; perhaps TRBD1 as D (5 bases). Germline V gene sequence: CDR1 SEHNR, CDR2 FQNEAQ (reference sequence). V was clipped by 3 bases and J by 4 bases, with 7 bases between them. The CDR3 sequence is 14 residues long.

The chain carries TRBV11-2 and TRBJ2-7; a possible D gene is TRBD1 (6 bases). CDR1 and CDR2 from the germline V gene are SGHAT and FQNNGV. The CDR3 spans 13 residues. The V end was cut by 7 bases, the J end by 0 bases, with 10 bases between. As DNA, the CDR3 is TGTGCCAGCAAGAAGGGGGACTCCTACGAGCAGTACTTC. The encoded protein is CASKKGDSYEQYF.

The rearrangement links TRBV5-1 to TRBJ2-1, with 7 positions matching TRBD2. This CDR3 has 17 residues. Looked up from germline, CDR1 is SGHRS and CDR2 is YFSETQ. With V trimmed by 3 bases and J by 3 bases, 12 bases remained unmatched. CDR3 in amino acids: CASSSKTGTNYYNEQFF. The CDR3 DNA is TGCGCCAGCAGCTCCAAGACCGGGACTAACTACTACAATGAGCAGTTCTTC.

This chain connects TRBV5-1 to TRBJ2-3; D perhaps matches TRBD1 (6 bases). The V end lost 1 base, the J end lost 4 bases, and 13 bases lay between the germline ends. CDR3 length equals 15 residues. Germline V CDR1 and CDR2: SGHRS, YFSETQ. CDR3 nucleotides: TGCGCCAGCAGCTTGACAGGGAGAGGGGCAGATACGCAGTATTTT. It translates to CASSLTGRGADTQYF.

The chain uses TRBV11-3 and TRBJ2-3, with a weak D call TRBD2 (5 bases). V was cut by 7 bases and J by 6 bases, with 11 bases left in between. The germline V gene has CDR1 SGHNT and CDR2 YENEEA. The CDR3 has 12 amino acids. The CDR3 DNA reads TGTGCCAGCACCCCTCGCGGGGATACGCAGTATTTT. It specifies CASTPRGDTQYF.

The chain is built from TRBV5-1 and TRBJ2-5; 7 nucleotides align to TRBD1. Germline CDR1 and CDR2: SGHRS and YFSETQ. V dropped 0 bases and J dropped 1; count of bases not matched to a gene: 6. This CDR3 has 16 residues. The CDR3 coding sequence is TGCGCCAGCAGCTTGGGAGGGACAGCGGTCCAAGAGACCCAGTACTTC. It encodes CASSLGGTAVQETQYF. Full variable domain (remainder filled in from reference TRBV5-1 and TRBJ2-5): KAGVTQTPRYLIKTRGQQVTLSCSPISGHRSVSWYQQTPGQGLQFLFEYFSETQRNKGNFPGRFSGRQFSNSRSEMNVSTLELGDSALYLCASSLGGTAVQETQYFGPGTRLLVL.

The chain employs TRBV6-2 or TRBV6-3 and TRBJ2-1; D is possibly TRBD2 (6 bases). Germline CDR1 and CDR2: MNHEY and SVGEGT. This CDR3 contains 16 residues. Trimming took 0 bases from V and 0 from J, leaving 9 bases between them. The CDR3 sequence is CASSYSGLSSYNEQFF. Here the CDR3 DNA reads TGTGCCAGCAGTTACTCGGGACTTAGCTCCTACAATGAGCAGTTCTTC.

J is TRBJ2-5 and V is TRBV2; perhaps TRBD1 as D (5 bases). This CDR3 spans 14 amino acids. V lost 1 base, J lost 3 bases, and 9 bases lay in between. CDR1 is SNHLY and CDR2 is FYNNEI in the germline V gene. CDR3 nucleotide sequence: TGTGCCAGCAGTGAAGTTCGACAGAAAGAGACCCAGTACTTC. Amino acid sequence: CASSEVRQKETQYF. The full variable domain, with the rest looked up from reference TRBV2 and TRBJ2-5, is EPEVTQTPSHQVTQMGQEVILRCVPISNHLYFYWYRQILGQKVEFLVSFYNNEISEKSEIFDDQFSVERPDGSNFTLKIRSTKLEDSAMYFCASSEVRQKETQYFGPGTRLLVL.

This clone showed up just a few times. The chain is built from TRBV11-3 and TRBJ2-3; no reliable D call. Per the germline V gene, CDR1 is SGHNT and CDR2 is YENEEA. V lost 5 bases, J lost 10 bases, and 13 bases lay in between. The CDR3 is made up of 12 amino acids. The CDR3 DNA follows: TGTGCCAGCAGCGTGGGCCTTTCGGCGCAGTATTTT. As protein: CASSVGLSAQYF.

The rearrangement uses TRBV24-1 and TRBJ2-5; 11 bases align to TRBD1. This CDR3 is built from 15 residues. J lost 7 bases, V lost 4 bases, and 7 bases had no gene match. Looked up from germline, CDR1 is KGHDR and CDR2 is SFDVKD. The DNA for the CDR3 is TGTGCCACCAGTGACCCCGGGACAGGGGGGAGGACCCAGTACTTC. It translates to CATSDPGTGGRTQYF.